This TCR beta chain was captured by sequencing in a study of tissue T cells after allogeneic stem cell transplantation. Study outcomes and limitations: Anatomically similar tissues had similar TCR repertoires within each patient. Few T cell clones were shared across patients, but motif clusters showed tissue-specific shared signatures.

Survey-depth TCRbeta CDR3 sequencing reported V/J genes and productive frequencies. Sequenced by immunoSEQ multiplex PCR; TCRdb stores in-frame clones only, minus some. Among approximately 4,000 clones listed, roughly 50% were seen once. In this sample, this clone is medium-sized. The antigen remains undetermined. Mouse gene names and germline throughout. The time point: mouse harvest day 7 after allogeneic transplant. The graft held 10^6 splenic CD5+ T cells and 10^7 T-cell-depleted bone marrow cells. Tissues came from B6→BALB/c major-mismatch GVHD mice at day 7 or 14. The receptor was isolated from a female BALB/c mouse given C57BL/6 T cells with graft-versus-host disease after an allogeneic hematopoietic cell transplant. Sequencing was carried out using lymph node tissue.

The CDR3 DNA, read in part, is TGTGCAAGCAGCTCCCGGGACAATTCCAACGAAAGATTATTT. Translation: CASSSRDNSNERLF. The CDR3, in full, reads CASSSRDNSNERLFF. The chain uses TRBV16 and TRBJ1-4; D might be TRBD1 (6 bases). With the read ending 1 residue before the CDR3 end, the germline J gene is used to fill in that end. CDR3 length equals 15 residues. Germline V gene lookup returns CDR1 SGHSA and CDR2 FRNQAP. Trimming shortened V by 4 bases and J by 1 base, and 10 bases separated the two germline ends.